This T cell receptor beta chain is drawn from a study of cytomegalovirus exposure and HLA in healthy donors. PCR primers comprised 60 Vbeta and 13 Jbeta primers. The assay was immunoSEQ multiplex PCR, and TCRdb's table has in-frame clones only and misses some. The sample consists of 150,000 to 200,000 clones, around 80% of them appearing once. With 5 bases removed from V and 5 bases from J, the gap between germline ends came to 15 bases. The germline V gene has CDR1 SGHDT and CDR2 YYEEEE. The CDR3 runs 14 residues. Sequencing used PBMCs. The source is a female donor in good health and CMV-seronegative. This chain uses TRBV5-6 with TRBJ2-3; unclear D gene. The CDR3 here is CASSSRRPGDTQYF. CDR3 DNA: TGTGCCAGCAGTTCCAGACGGCCGGGAGATACGCAGTATTTT.